The rows below give T cell receptor beta chains drawn from one sample of a study of CD8 T cells in Susac syndrome. MiXCR was run by TCRdb on the immunoSEQ multiplex PCR reads, yielding one entry per CDR3 protein. Of around 180,000 distinct CDR3 sequences listed, roughly 95% are singletons. Sequencing was performed on CD4+ T cells from PBMCs. The source of these receptors is a human donor with multiple sclerosis. Each CDR3 is given with its conserved first and last residue. A D gene is named only where the DNA matches it firmly. Where a row states a size, it is once, few, many or the class of an expanded clone; other rows omit it.

d_gene	j_gene	abundance	v_gene	CDR3nt	CDR3aa
TRBD1	TRBJ1-1	NA	TRBV6-4	TGTGCCAGCAGTGACGGCACAGGGGGCGCAGGTGAAGCTTTCTTT	CASSDGTGGAGEAFF
TRBD1	TRBJ1-3	NA	TRBV6-5	TGTGCCAGCAGCCCGTCGGGACAGCGTGGAAACACCATATATTTT	CASSPSGQRGNTIYF
TRBD2	TRBJ2-5	once	TRBV2	TGTGCCAGCAGTGAAGCGCTAGCGGGGGGCCAAGAGACCCAGTACTTC	CASSEALAGGQETQYF
NA	TRBJ2-1	NA	TRBV3-1	TGTGCCAGCAGCCAAGATAGGCCAGGGAGGTCGCATGAGCAGTTCTTC	CASSQDRPGRSHEQFF
NA	TRBJ2-7	NA	TRBV6-1	TGTGCCAGCAGGTCCGCCGGGAGAACCTACGAGCAGTACTTC	CASRSAGRTYEQYF
NA	TRBJ1-2	NA	TRBV3-1	TGTGCCAGCAGCCAAGGGACCGACTATGGCTACACCTTC	CASSQGTDYGYTF
TRBD2	TRBJ2-5	few	TRBV11-2	TGTGCCAGCAGCTTTGGGACTAGCGGGGGGGCGCGGGAGACCCAGTACTTC	CASSFGTSGGARETQYF
NA	TRBJ1-5	NA	TRBV5-1	TGCGCCAGCTCCGCCGGACGGCCGGATCAGCCCCAGCATTTT	CASSAGRPDQPQHF
NA	TRBJ2-7	NA	TRBV29-1	TGCAGCGTTGAAGGGGGACTGGGACTGGGGAAGGACGAGCAGTACTTC	CSVEGGLGLGKDEQYF
NA	TRBJ2-5	NA	TRBV9	TGTGCCAGCAGCGTAGAGGAAAGACAAGAGACCCAGTACTTC	CASSVEERQETQYF
TRBD2	TRBJ2-5	NA	TRBV20-1	TGCAGTGCTAAGGGACTAGCGGTCGCGGCCCAGTACTTC	CSAKGLAVAAQYF
NA	TRBJ1-4	NA	TRBV20-1	TGCAGTGCTAGAGATCCCAATAATGAAAAACTGTTTTTT	CSARDPNNEKLFF
TRBD1	TRBJ2-2	NA	TRBV28	TGTGCCAGCCGAACGGGACAGGGGAGAACCGGGGAGCTGTTTTTT	CASRTGQGRTGELFF
NA	TRBJ1-5	NA	TRBV6-6	TGTGCCAGCAGCCAATATGTCGGCAATCAGCCCCAGCATTTT	CASSQYVGNQPQHF
NA	TRBJ2-5	once	TRBV20-1	TGCAGTGCCATGAATCCCGGACTACAAGAGACCCAGTACTTC	CSAMNPGLQETQYF
NA	TRBJ1-1	NA	TRBV20-1	TGCAGTGCTAGAGGTTCCCTACGGAACACTGAAGCTTTCTTT	CSARGSLRNTEAFF
NA	TRBJ2-3	NA	TRBV3-1	TGTGCCAGCAGCCAAGGAAGGACGGGAGATACGCAGTATTTT	CASSQGRTGDTQYF
TRBD1	TRBJ2-1	NA	TRBV30	TGTGCCTGGAGTACGGACAGGGTGAACGAGCAGTTCTTC	CAWSTDRVNEQFF
TRBD2	TRBJ2-7	NA	TRBV20-1	TGCAGTGCTAGCATTCGCGGGGGCTCCTACGAGCAGTACTTC	CSASIRGGSYEQYF
NA	TRBJ2-5	NA	TRBV20-1	TGCAGTGCTAGGGGGGACACGGAGACCCAGTACTTC	CSARGDTETQYF
NA	TRBJ2-4	NA	TRBV30	TGTGCCTGGAGAGGCAGCGAATTAGCCAAAAACATTCAGTACTTC	CAWRGSELAKNIQYF
TRBD1	TRBJ1-5	once	TRBV19	TGTGCCAGTAGTGTAGCCGGGACAGGGGGAAGGGAGCCCCAGCATTTT	CASSVAGTGGREPQHF
TRBD2	TRBJ2-7	NA	TRBV30	TGTGCCTCGACCCGGGGGGGCTACGAGCAGTACTTC	CASTRGGYEQYF
NA	TRBJ1-4	NA	TRBV11-2	TGTGCCAGCAGCTACAGGCGTAATGAAAAACTGTTTTTT	CASSYRRNEKLFF
NA	TRBJ2-4	NA	TRBV29-1	TGCAGCGTTGAGGGAGCGGGAGCCAAAAACATTCAGTACTTC	CSVEGAGAKNIQYF
NA	TRBJ1-2	NA	TRBV28	TGTGCCAGCAGTTCCGGTGGGGCTAACTATGGCTACACCTTC	CASSSGGANYGYTF
NA	TRBJ1-1	NA	TRBV29-1	TGCAGCGTTGAAGGCCTACCATACGGGGACACTGAAGCTTTCTTT	CSVEGLPYGDTEAFF
NA	TRBJ1-1	NA	TRBV28	TGTGCCAGCAGTCCAGAGATGAACACTGAAGCTTTCTTT	CASSPEMNTEAFF
NA	TRBJ1-1	NA	TRBV19	TGTGCCAGTAGTGACCGACAGGCGAACACTGAAGCTTTCTTT	CASSDRQANTEAFF
NA	TRBJ2-5	NA	TRBV9	TGTGCCAGCAGCGCCCGACCCGCGGGGACCCAGTACTTC	CASSARPAGTQYF
NA	TRBJ2-3	NA	TRBV5-6	TGTGCCAGCAGCTTGGTCGGCTCCAGGGGCACAGATACGCAGTATTTT	CASSLVGSRGTDTQYF
TRBD2	TRBJ2-1	NA	TRBV9	TGTGCCAGCAGCGTGATAGGGACTAGTATAAATGAGCAGTTCTTC	CASSVIGTSINEQFF
NA	TRBJ2-2	NA	TRBV30	TGTGCCTGGAGTTACGCCGGGGAGCTGTTTTTT	CAWSYAGELFF
NA	TRBJ1-5	once	TRBV7-9	TGTGCCAGCAGCTTGGCGTATAGCAATCAGCCCCAGCATTTT	CASSLAYSNQPQHF
TRBD1	TRBJ2-5	NA	TRBV7-9	TGTGCCACCACACTGGGGACAGGGGAGACCCAGTACTTC	CATTLGTGETQYF
NA	TRBJ2-2	NA	TRBV29-1	TGCAGCGTGGGGGCGTACACCGGGGAGCTGTTTTTT	CSVGAYTGELFF
NA	TRBJ1-6	NA	TRBV5-6	TGTGCCAGCAGCTTAGGGGCTAGAAGCATCCCAAATTCACCCCTCCACTTT	CASSLGARSIPNSPLHF
NA	TRBJ1-2	NA	TRBV2	TGTGCCAGCACAGGCGGAAGAGAGGGCTACACCTTC	CASTGGREGYTF
NA	TRBJ1-1	NA	TRBV20-1	TGCAGTGCTCAAAGGACAACGAACACTGAAGCTTTCTTT	CSAQRTTNTEAFF
TRBD1	TRBJ1-2	NA	TRBV7-9	TGTGCCAGCAGCCCGAAGGGGGCAGGTCGTGGCTACACCTTC	CASSPKGAGRGYTF
NA	TRBJ1-3	NA	TRBV12-3/TRBV12-4	TGTGCCAGCAGTAATGAAGGTCCCCGGAACACCATATATTTT	CASSNEGPRNTIYF
NA	TRBJ2-6	NA	TRBV7-2	TGTGCCAGCGGGCCCTCTGGGGCCAACGTCCTGACTTTC	CASGPSGANVLTF
NA	TRBJ2-3	NA	TRBV7-9	TGTGCCAGCAGCTTAGGGTCGGTCACAGATACGCAGTATTTT	CASSLGSVTDTQYF
TRBD1	TRBJ1-2	once	TRBV5-6	TGTGCCAGCAGCCCAGGGACAGGGTTACTTTACGATGGCTACACCTTC	CASSPGTGLLYDGYTF
NA	TRBJ1-4	NA	TRBV12-3/TRBV12-4	TGTGCCAGCACCCTGATGGGGAAGGCCGTTGAAAAACTGTTTTTT	CASTLMGKAVEKLFF
NA	TRBJ1-5	once	TRBV20-1	TGCAGTGCTAGAGATCTCCCAGGGTACCAGCCCCAGCATTTT	CSARDLPGYQPQHF
NA	TRBJ1-3	NA	TRBV7-2	TGTGCCAGCTTCTTAACAGGAGGCTCTGGAAACACCATATATTTT	CASFLTGGSGNTIYF
NA	TRBJ2-7	NA	TRBV6-2/TRBV6-3	TGTGCCAGCAGTTACGGGTCCCAGCAGTACTTC	CASSYGSQQYF
NA	TRBJ2-5	NA	TRBV19	TGTGCCAGTAGTACCTCAGGGATCCAAGAGACCCAGTACTTC	CASSTSGIQETQYF
NA	TRBJ1-2	NA	TRBV19	TGTGCCAGTAGGGTTCCAGGGGATTACTATGGCTACACCTTC	CASRVPGDYYGYTF
NA	TRBJ1-2	NA	TRBV7-2	TGTGCCAGCAGCTTAACCGGGGGCAGGGGAGGCTACACCTTC	CASSLTGGRGGYTF
NA	TRBJ1-4	once	TRBV29-1	TGCAGCGTTGAAGGTGTGACAGGACGGGAAAAACTGTTTTTT	CSVEGVTGREKLFF
NA	TRBJ1-2	NA	TRBV20-1	TGCAGTGCGTTCCGAGGCCTCGCTAACTATGGCTACACCTTC	CSAFRGLANYGYTF
NA	TRBJ1-2	NA	TRBV3-1	TGTGCCAGCAGTCTTGGACGGCGGAATAACTATGGCTACACCTTC	CASSLGRRNNYGYTF
NA	TRBJ1-1	NA	TRBV7-2	TGTGCCAGCAGCTTAAAACTCATGAACACTGAAGCTTTCTTT	CASSLKLMNTEAFF
NA	TRBJ2-7	NA	TRBV7-9	TGTGCCAGCAGCCCCGGTTGGGGATCCTACGAGCAGTACTTC	CASSPGWGSYEQYF